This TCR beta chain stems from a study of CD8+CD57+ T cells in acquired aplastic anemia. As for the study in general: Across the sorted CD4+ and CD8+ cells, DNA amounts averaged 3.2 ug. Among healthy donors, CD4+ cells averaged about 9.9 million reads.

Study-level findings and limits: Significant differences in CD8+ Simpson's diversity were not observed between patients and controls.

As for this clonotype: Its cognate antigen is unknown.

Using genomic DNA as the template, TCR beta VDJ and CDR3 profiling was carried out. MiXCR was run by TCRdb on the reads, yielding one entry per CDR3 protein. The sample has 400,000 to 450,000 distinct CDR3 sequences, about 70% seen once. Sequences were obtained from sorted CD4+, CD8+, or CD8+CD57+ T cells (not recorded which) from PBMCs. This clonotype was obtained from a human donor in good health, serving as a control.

This CDR3 is CSASIGNGGIYNEQFF. The CDR3 DNA sequence: TGCAGTGCTAGTATCGGAAATGGGGGCATCTACAATGAGCAGTTCTTC. The chain uses TRBV20-1 and TRBJ2-1; D perhaps matches TRBD1 (6 bases). V dropped 3 bases and J dropped 3 bases, with 18 bases sitting between them. This CDR3 spans 16 amino acids. Looked up from germline, CDR1 is DFQATT and CDR2 is SNEGSKA (reference sequence).